These T cell receptor beta chains were read from a single sample in a study of cytomegalovirus exposure and HLA in healthy donors. Sequenced by immunoSEQ multiplex PCR; TCRdb stores in-frame clones only, minus some. The repertoire consists of roughly 110,000 clones, with around four fifths occurring once and the leading ten covering 1.6%. The specimen sequenced was PBMCs. These receptors were taken from a man aged 50 or older in good health and CMV-seronegative. Each CDR3 is given with its conserved first and last residue. Fields, in order: J gene, D gene, clone size, V gene, CDR3 DNA, CDR3 protein. D genes are given only for firm matches. Size is omitted from some rows. Given values are once, few, many or a class for expanded clones.

J gene: TRBJ1-5; D gene: TRBD1; clone size: once; V gene: TRBV19; CDR3 DNA: TGTGCCAGTAGTGACCCCGGGACAGACTTCGAGGATGGCAATCAGCCCCAGCATTTT; CDR3 protein: CASSDPGTDFEDGNQPQHF
J gene: TRBJ2-3; D gene: TRBD2; clone size: NA; V gene: TRBV19; CDR3 DNA: TGTGCCAGTAGTGGTAGCGGGGGTGGCACAGATACGCAGTATTTT; CDR3 protein: CASSGSGGGTDTQYF
J gene: TRBJ2-7; D gene: TRBD2; clone size: NA; V gene: TRBV30; CDR3 DNA: TGTGCCTGGAGTCGGACTAGCGGGGCGGACGAGCAGTACTTC; CDR3 protein: CAWSRTSGADEQYF
J gene: TRBJ2-5; D gene: NA; clone size: NA; V gene: TRBV7-2; CDR3 DNA: TGTGCCAGCAGCCTCGGGGGAGGTGGAGGAGAGACCCAGTACTTC; CDR3 protein: CASSLGGGGGETQYF
J gene: TRBJ2-7; D gene: NA; clone size: NA; V gene: TRBV4-1; CDR3 DNA: TGCGCCAGCAGCCAAGGTAGCGGCCTCTTGGGCGAGCAGTACTTC; CDR3 protein: CASSQGSGLLGEQYF
J gene: TRBJ1-2; D gene: NA; clone size: NA; V gene: TRBV2; CDR3 DNA: TGTGCCAGCAGTACGGGGGGCCTTGGCTACACCTTC; CDR3 protein: CASSTGGLGYTF
J gene: TRBJ1-1; D gene: NA; clone size: NA; V gene: TRBV11-2; CDR3 DNA: TGTGCCAGCAGTTTTTCAGGCCGCTTGAAAGGTGAAGCTTTCTTT; CDR3 protein: CASSFSGRLKGEAFF
J gene: TRBJ1-1; D gene: NA; clone size: NA; V gene: TRBV15; CDR3 DNA: TGTGCCACCAGCAGAGATCTGCAGATGAACACTGAAGCTTTCTTT; CDR3 protein: CATSRDLQMNTEAFF
J gene: TRBJ1-4; D gene: NA; clone size: few; V gene: TRBV7-6; CDR3 DNA: TGTGCCAGCAGCCTAGGGGCCGTTAATGAAAAACTGTTTTTT; CDR3 protein: CASSLGAVNEKLFF
J gene: TRBJ2-1; D gene: TRBD2; clone size: NA; V gene: TRBV5-5; CDR3 DNA: TGTGCCAGCAGTTTTGATTTCGGGGGGACTAGCTCCTACAATGAGCAGTTCTTC; CDR3 protein: CASSFDFGGTSSYNEQFF
J gene: TRBJ2-2; D gene: NA; clone size: NA; V gene: TRBV7-3; CDR3 DNA: TGTGCCAGCAGCCAGTCCCAGGCCGGGGAGCTGTTTTTT; CDR3 protein: CASSQSQAGELFF
J gene: TRBJ2-5; D gene: NA; clone size: NA; V gene: TRBV2; CDR3 DNA: TGTGCCAGCACCGGGAGAGAGCAAGAGACCCAGTACTTC; CDR3 protein: CASTGREQETQYF
J gene: TRBJ1-2; D gene: TRBD1; clone size: NA; V gene: TRBV7-2; CDR3 DNA: TGTGCCAGCAGCTTTGCTAGTGACAGGGGAAGGAATGGCTACACCTTC; CDR3 protein: CASSFASDRGRNGYTF
J gene: TRBJ1-1; D gene: NA; clone size: NA; V gene: TRBV6-1; CDR3 DNA: TGTGCCAGCAGTGACCCGGGACACCTGAACACTGAAGCTTTCTTT; CDR3 protein: CASSDPGHLNTEAFF
J gene: TRBJ2-5; D gene: TRBD1; clone size: few; V gene: TRBV13; CDR3 DNA: TGTGCCAGCAGCAACCTGGGGACAGGGGGTATCTTGGAGACCCAGTACTTC; CDR3 protein: CASSNLGTGGILETQYF
J gene: TRBJ1-1; D gene: NA; clone size: once; V gene: TRBV10-3; CDR3 DNA: TGTGCCATCAGAGCAGGGGAGAACACTGAAGCTTTCTTT; CDR3 protein: CAIRAGENTEAFF